The next 22 T cell receptor beta chains were all read from a single sample in a study of CXCR3-negative and CXCR3-positive naive CD8 T cells. The TRB cDNA libraries were prepared by 5' RACE with UMI labels. With the 5' RACE reads reprocessed, TCRdb shows one record per CDR3 protein and no DNA. The sample's table shows 70,000 to 95,000 distinct CDR3 sequences. Material for sequencing was naive CXCR3- CD8+ T cells from blood. Subset defined: CD45RO-CCR7+CD27+CD95- naive CD8+ T cells lacking CXCR3 (TNR3-). The receptors derive from a human donor in good health. Some clones in this sample may be carry-over from other donors' samples.

The V and J genes are TRBV7-6 and TRBJ2-2; the D gene TCRdb calls, TRBD1, cannot be checked with no DNA. The CDR3 length is 16 residues. Germline CDR1 is SGHVS and CDR2 is FNYEAQ. The CDR3 sequence is CASSLGVPGSSGELFF.

The V gene is TRBV7-3, the J gene TRBJ2-1; TCRdb outputs TRBD1, but without DNA this stays unchecked. The CDR3 covers 18 residues. Germline values: CDR1 SGHTA, CDR2 FQGTGA. CDR3 protein: CASSLSRDRQRGINEQFF.

The chain has TRBV23-1 and TRBJ2-7; TCRdb indicates TRBD1, and absent DNA this call remains unverified. TRBV23-1 is classed as an ORF, of uncertain function. CDR3 length: 15 residues. The CDR3 is CASSPPGGGSYEQYF.

This rearrangement joins TRBV6-2 or TRBV6-3 to TRBJ2-3; TCRdb returns TRBD2, unconfirmable since there is no DNA. The CDR3 spans 22 residues. Germline CDR1 is MNHEY and CDR2 is SVGEGT. CDR3 sequence reads: CASSYPGGTTSGGRWRTDTQYF.

The chain links TRBV18 to TRBJ2-7; TCRdb reports TRBD2, a call that lacks DNA to check it against. The CDR3 runs 14 residues. CDR1 is KGHSH, CDR2 LQKENI, per germline. CDR3 amino acids: CASSPRTSGDEQYF.

This chain connects TRBV24-1 to TRBJ2-7; there is no DNA to check the TCRdb D call of TRBD1. The germline V gene has CDR1 KGHDR and CDR2 SFDVKD. The CDR3 sequence is 15 residues long. The CDR3 protein is CATSAGQTPPYEQYF.

The rearrangement uses TRBV5-5 and TRBJ2-2; TCRdb's D call of TRBD1 is untestable without DNA. Per germline, CDR1 SGHKS and CDR2 YYEKEE (reference sequence). CDR3 size: 18 residues. CDR3 residues: CASSLHPPDSYNTGELFF.

The J gene is TRBJ1-1, the V gene TRBV7-8. Per the germline V gene, CDR1 is SGHVS and CDR2 is FQNEAQ. This CDR3 is built from 15 residues. CDR3: CASSLDVELNTEAFF. The whole variable domain, filled in from reference TRBV7-8 and TRBJ1-1, reads GAGVSQSPRYKVAKRGQDVALRCDPISGHVSLFWYQQALGQGPEFLTYFQNEAQLDKSGLPSDRFFAERPEGSVSTLKIQRTQQEDSAVYLCASSLDVELNTEAFFGQGTRLTVV.

The chain carries TRBV20-1 and TRBJ1-2; there is no DNA to check the TCRdb D call of TRBD1. The CDR3 has 15 amino acids. In germline, CDR1 is DFQATT, CDR2 SNEGSKA (reference sequence). This CDR3 reads CSATPSPTGNYGYTF.

The genes are TRBV7-9 and TRBJ2-1; TCRdb selects TRBD1, and the lack of DNA leaves this call unchecked. Germline V CDR1 and CDR2: SEHNR, FQNEAQ (reference sequence). CDR3 length: 17 residues. The CDR3: CASSPLTGGRSYNEQFF.

This chain joins TRBV7-2 and TRBJ2-5; the TCRdb call, TRBD1, lacks DNA for checking. Germline CDR1 and CDR2: SGHTA and FQGNSA. The CDR3 is made up of 15 amino acids. CDR3 loop: CASSPGTGLRETQYF.

The chain recombines TRBV7-9 with TRBJ1-1; TCRdb selects TRBD1, and the lack of DNA leaves this call unchecked. Germline V gives CDR1 SEHNR, CDR2 FQNEAQ (reference sequence). The CDR3 extends over 15 amino acids. CDR3 in amino acids: CASSVTGVLNTEAFF.

V gene TRBV28 combines with J gene TRBJ2-7. This CDR3 is 13 amino acids long. Germline V gives CDR1 MDHEN, CDR2 SYDVKM. The CDR3 protein is CASSYGVTYEQYF.

The chain joins TRBV7-8 to TRBJ2-7. The CDR3 is 15 residues long. The V gene's germline CDR1 is SGHVS and CDR2 FQNEAQ. CDR3: CASSLNSLSFYEQYF.

The chain recombines TRBV28 with TRBJ2-7. The CDR3 is made up of 18 amino acids. Germline CDR1 is MDHEN and CDR2 is SYDVKM. This CDR3 reads CASTSYLRLDRNPNEQYF.

V gene TRBV28 combines with J gene TRBJ2-3; the TCRdb call, TRBD2, lacks DNA for checking. This CDR3 has 16 residues. Germline-derived CDR1 and CDR2 are MDHEN and SYDVKM. The chain's CDR3 is CASSSRLAGGSDTQYF.

This chain uses TRBV7-9 with TRBJ2-3; the D call from TCRdb, TRBD1, cannot be confirmed without DNA. The CDR3 has 12 amino acids. Germline loops: CDR1 SEHNR, CDR2 FQNEAQ (reference sequence). The CDR3 region is CASQGGADTQYF.

The genes are TRBV29-1 and TRBJ2-1. CDR3 size: 12 residues. CDR1 SQVTM and CDR2 ANQGSEA come from the germline V gene. The chain's CDR3 is CSVDGFRVEQFF.

V is TRBV5-1 and J is TRBJ2-7; TCRdb picks TRBD2, but there is no DNA to check that call. This CDR3 contains 18 residues. Germline V gene sequence: CDR1 SGHRS, CDR2 YFSETQ. Here the CDR3 reads CASSLEGSGGAPDYEQYF.

The gene calls are TRBV5-6 and TRBJ2-7; TCRdb returns TRBD1, unconfirmable since there is no DNA. CDR1 is SGHDT and CDR2 is YYEEEE in the germline V gene. The length of the CDR3 is 18 residues. This CDR3 reads CASSSTDREKSLSYEQYF.

The V call is TRBV20-1, the J call TRBJ2-7. Germline CDR1 is DFQATT and CDR2 is SNEGSKA (reference sequence). There are 13 residues in the CDR3. Here the CDR3 reads CSARGSVDYEQYF.

The chain has TRBV7-9 and TRBJ2-2. Germline V CDR1 and CDR2: SEHNR, FQNEAQ (reference sequence). The CDR3 length is 12 residues. This chain's CDR3 is CASSLDGGELFF.